The 10 T cell receptor beta chains in this list originate from one sample, sequenced in a study of T cell clones after liver transplantation. Clones were sequenced by immunoSEQ multiplex PCR, and TCRdb holds only the in-frame ones, with some missing. The table includes about 51,000 clones, 80% to 90% detected once. The source material was CD8+ T cells from blood, sampled 12 months after liver transplant. The receptors derive from a human patient who received a liver transplant. Some T cells may have come from the graft donor.

V is TRBV19 and J is TRBJ2-1; 10 nucleotides match TRBD2. The V segment lost 5 bases and the J segment 4 bases; nucleotides outside the gene matches: 2. From germline, CDR1 is LNHDA and CDR2 SQIVND (reference sequence). The CDR3 extends over 14 amino acids. Here the CDR3 reads CASSLTSGYNEQFF. DNA of the CDR3: TGTGCCAGTAGTTTGACTAGCGGGTACAATGAGCAGTTCTTC.

The gene calls are TRBV4-1 and TRBJ2-1; 10 bases map to TRBD2. Trimming took 0 bases from V and 6 from J; bases not matched to a gene: 2. Germline CDR1 and CDR2: MGHRA and YSYEKL. The CDR3 is made up of 15 amino acids. The DNA for the CDR3 is TGCGCCAGCAGCCAAGAAGCGGGAGGGCCCAATGAGCAGTTCTTC. Translated: CASSQEAGGPNEQFF.

This clone was counted once. The rearrangement uses TRBV19 and TRBJ1-1; TRBD1 agrees at 8 bases. V was pared by 7 bases and J by 3 bases, with 13 bases of the junction left unmatched. The CDR3 runs to 16 residues. Germline CDR1 and CDR2: LNHDA and SQIVND (reference sequence). The CDR3 spells CASTAGQGVWDTEAFF. CDR3 DNA sequence: TGTGCCAGTACCGCCGGACAGGGAGTTTGGGACACTGAAGCTTTCTTT. The variable domain in full, with the rest retrieved from reference TRBV19 and TRBJ1-1, is DGGITQSPKYLFRKEGQNVTLSCEQNLNHDAMYWYRQDPGQGLRLIYYSQIVNDFQKGDIAEGYSVSREKKESFPLTVTSAQKNPTAFYLCASTAGQGVWDTEAFFGQGTRLTVV.

This clone was counted once. This chain's CDR3 is CASSYTEVYGYTF. The CDR3, as DNA: TGTGCCAGCAGTTATACAGAAGTCTATGGCTACACCTTC. V is TRBV7-2 and J is TRBJ1-2; no clear D. The germline CDR1 and CDR2 sequences are SGHTA and FQGNSA. V gave up 6 bases and J gave up 4 bases, with 12 bases separating them. There are 13 residues in the CDR3. Variable domain in full (rest from reference TRBV7-2 and TRBJ1-2): GAGVSQSPSNKVTEKGKDVELRCDPISGHTALYWYRQSLGQGLEFLIYFQGNSAPDKSGLPSDRFSAERTGGSVSTLTIQRTQQEDSAVYLCASSYTEVYGYTFGSGTRLTVV.

This chain joins TRBV30 and TRBJ2-7; no clear D gene. The germline CDR1 and CDR2 sequences are GTSNPN and SVGIG (reference sequence). Trimming took 4 bases from V and 7 from J, leaving 23 bases between them. The CDR3 loop spans 15 amino acids. The CDR3 DNA reads as TGTGCCTGGAACGGTGAAGCACGTCGAGCCTGGGAGCAGTACTTC. Its protein product is CAWNGEARRAWEQYF. Variable domain in full (rest from reference TRBV30 and TRBJ2-7): SQTIHQWPATLVQPVGSPLSLECTVEGTSNPNLYWYRQAAGRGLQLLFYSVGIGQISSEVPQNLSASRPQDRQFILSSKKLLLSDSGFYLCAWNGEARRAWEQYFGPGTRLTVT.

The chain recombines TRBV7-6 with TRBJ1-4; a possible D gene is TRBD1 (5 bases). With 5 bases removed from V and 2 bases from J, the gap between germline ends came to 18 bases. The CDR3 spans 17 residues. The V gene's germline CDR1 is SGHVS and CDR2 FNYEAQ. CDR3 sequence (DNA): TGTGCCAGCAGCATACTCGGGGGGACTCGGACTAATGAAAAACTGTTTTTT. It specifies CASSILGGTRTNEKLFF.

The chain carries TRBV19 and TRBJ2-7, with unresolved D. This CDR3 region has 14 residues. Germline loops: CDR1 LNHDA, CDR2 SQIVND (reference sequence). V was trimmed by 8 bases and J by 7 bases, leaving 21 bases between them. The CDR3 DNA reads as TGTGCCAGTTCCCCCTCACTGACCCTAGGGGAGCAGTACTTC. As protein: CASSPSLTLGEQYF. Full variable domain (remainder filled in from reference TRBV19 and TRBJ2-7): DGGITQSPKYLFRKEGQNVTLSCEQNLNHDAMYWYRQDPGQGLRLIYYSQIVNDFQKGDIAEGYSVSREKKESFPLTVTSAQKNPTAFYLCASSPSLTLGEQYFGPGTRLTVT.

This chain uses TRBV7-9 with TRBJ1-4; possible D gene TRBD1, 5 bases. CDR1 and CDR2 (germline): SEHNR, FQNEAQ (reference sequence). Between the trimmed V and J ends, which lost 3 bases and 6 bases, there was a span of 11 bases. There are 14 residues in the CDR3. Here the CDR3 reads CASSLWGADEKLFF. In DNA, the CDR3 is TGTGCCAGCAGCTTGTGGGGCGCGGATGAAAAACTGTTTTTT. Based on the CDR3 plus reference TRBV7-9 and TRBJ1-4, the full variable domain is DTGVSQNPRHKITKRGQNVTFRCDPISEHNRLYWYRQTLGQGPEFLTYFQNEAQLEKSRLLSDRFSAERPKGSFSTLEIQRTEQGDSAMYLCASSLWGADEKLFFGSGTQLSVL.

V is TRBV15 and J is TRBJ2-1; 7 nucleotides match TRBD2. V trimming: 3 bases; J trimming: 6 bases; junction bases outside the gene matches: 5. The CDR3 is made up of 14 amino acids. The germline gives CDR1 LNHNV, CDR2 YYDKDF (reference sequence). CDR3 sequence reads: CATSSGGNPNEQFF. In DNA form, the CDR3 reads TGTGCCACCAGCAGCGGGGGGAACCCCAATGAGCAGTTCTTC.

The chain couples TRBV5-1 to TRBJ2-1; possibly TRBD1 or TRBD2 for D (5 bases each). The CDR3 covers 14 residues. Trimming pared 0 bases from V and 7 bases from J, leaving 11 bases between. Germline CDR1 and CDR2: SGHRS and YFSETQ. In DNA form, the CDR3 reads TGCGCCAGCAGCTTGGGGGGCGGGTTAAATGAGCAGTTCTTC. It codes for CASSLGGGLNEQFF.